The 28 T cell receptor beta chains in this list originate from one sample, sequenced in a study of blood T cell repertoires in COVID-19. Repertoires were generated with immunoSEQ multiplex PCR, while TCRdb's copy carries only in-frame clones and drops some. The sample comprises 15,000 to 20,000 clones, 80% of which are singletons, and 15% to 20% rests with the top ten. The sample was peripheral blood. The receptors derive from a human donor in a cohort sampled during active COVID-19.

V gene TRBV24-1 combines with J gene TRBJ2-7, with TRBD1 matching over 7 bases. Trimming cost V 4 bases and J 4 bases; bases outside gene matches: 9. The CDR3 extends over 15 amino acids. Germline V gene data show CDR1 as KGHDR and CDR2 as SFDVKD. The CDR3 loop reads CATSDTRQGLYEQYF. The CDR3, as DNA: TGTGCCACCAGTGACACCCGACAGGGCTTATACGAGCAGTACTTC.

V is TRBV29-1 and J is TRBJ1-1; a weak D match, TRBD1 (6 bases). Trimming removed 5 bases from V and 3 bases from J, with 7 bases in between. This CDR3 region has 11 residues. Germline V lookup: CDR1 SQVTM, CDR2 ANQGSEA. The CDR3 loop is CSVNRDTEAFF. CDR3 bases: TGCAGCGTTAACAGGGACACTGAAGCTTTCTTT.

The chain links TRBV14 to TRBJ2-3; TRBD1 agrees at 7 bases. Germline loops: CDR1 SGHDN, CDR2 FVKESK. The V and J ends lost 2 bases and 0 bases, in that order; junction bases with no gene match: 2. The CDR3 is 15 residues long. CDR3 in DNA: TGTGCCAGCAGCCAAAGGACAGGAAGCACAGATACGCAGTATTTT. Its translation: CASSQRTGSTDTQYF.

The chain uses TRBV3-1 (or the pseudogene TRBV3-2) and TRBJ1-1; 7 nucleotides align to TRBD1. J was trimmed by 0 bases and V by 4 bases; bases with no gene match: 2. This CDR3 has 14 amino acids. CDR1 is LGHDT and CDR2 is YNNKEL in the germline V gene (reference sequence). Here the CDR3 reads CASSLGQLNTEAFF. As DNA, the CDR3 is TGTGCCAGCAGCCTGGGACAGCTGAACACTGAAGCTTTCTTT.

The chain joins TRBV19 to TRBJ1-1; weak D call: TRBD1 (5 bases). V was pared by 6 bases and J by 4 bases, with 15 bases between. The CDR3 runs to 14 residues. Germline loops: CDR1 LNHDA, CDR2 SQIVND (reference sequence). CDR3 in DNA: TGTGCCAGTAGCCCGGGTGCGGGGGGCACTGAAGCTTTCTTT. Protein product: CASSPGAGGTEAFF.

This chain uses TRBV28 with TRBJ1-2; D gene ambiguous. The CDR3 loop spans 15 amino acids. V was shortened by 5 bases and J by 4 bases, with 17 bases between the two germline ends. Germline CDR1 reads MDHEN; CDR2 reads SYDVKM. CDR3: CASSPEGRAIYGYTF. CDR3 coding DNA: TGTGCCAGCAGTCCGGAGGGCCGCGCAATCTATGGCTACACCTTC.

The chain links TRBV28 to TRBJ1-5; no definite D call. The V gene's germline CDR1 is MDHEN and CDR2 SYDVKM. V was clipped by 10 bases and J by 0 bases, with 16 bases between them. This CDR3 has 15 amino acids. CDR3 in amino acids: CATTLHGSSNQPQHF. The DNA for the CDR3 is TGTGCCACCACTCTCCATGGTTCTAGCAATCAGCCCCAGCATTTT.

The chain carries TRBV29-1 and TRBJ1-2; D is perhaps TRBD1 (6 bases). This CDR3 comprises 14 residues. Germline values: CDR1 SQVTM, CDR2 ANQGSEA. Trimming shortened V by 1 base and J by 3 bases, and 12 bases separated the two germline ends. CDR3 bases: TGCAGCGTTGAAGCGGGGGGCCAGTACTATGGCTACACCTTC. It translates to CSVEAGGQYYGYTF.

CDR3 region: CATSRGRTSGSSYEQYF. Here the CDR3 DNA reads TGTGCCACCAGCAGGGGTAGGACTAGCGGGAGTTCCTACGAGCAGTACTTC. The V gene is TRBV15, the J gene TRBJ2-7; 13 bases are shared with TRBD2. The CDR3 spans 17 residues. Trimming at V came to 3 bases and at J to 1 base, leaving 6 bases not matched to a gene. Germline V CDR1 and CDR2: LNHNV, YYDKDF (reference sequence).

The chain recombines TRBV29-1 with TRBJ2-7; D not certain. Germline CDR1 reads SQVTM; CDR2 reads ANQGSEA. V was clipped by 4 bases and J by 3 bases, with 10 bases between them. CDR3 length: 12 amino acids. CDR3 in amino acids: CSVGSSFYEQYF. In nucleotides, the CDR3 is TGCAGCGTTGGTTCTTCTTTCTACGAGCAGTACTTC.

This clone was counted only a few times. The V and J genes are TRBV10-2 and TRBJ1-6, with 7 nucleotides matching TRBD1. The junction had 1 base not matched to a gene; V was cut back by 6 bases and J by 5 bases. CDR3 size: 13 residues. CDR1 and CDR2 from the germline V gene are WSHSY and SAAADI. CDR3 residues: CASSRGDNSPLHF. CDR3 DNA sequence: TGCGCCAGCAGCAGGGGGGATAATTCACCCCTCCACTTT.

This clone was seen a single time. J is TRBJ2-3 and V is TRBV6-6; D might be TRBD1 (6 bases). The CDR3 loop spans 16 amino acids. The germline V gene encodes CDR1 MNHNY and CDR2 SVGAGI (reference sequence). Trimming took 2 bases from V and 3 from J, leaving 15 bases between them. The CDR3 reads CASSYKTGSSTDTQYF. CDR3 DNA: TGTGCCAGCAGTTACAAAACAGGGAGTAGTACAGATACGCAGTATTTT.

The genes are TRBV27 and TRBJ2-3; D is undetermined. The CDR3 covers 12 residues. The V and J ends lost 4 bases and 2 bases respectively, with 4 bases between them. Germline V gene data show CDR1 as MNHEY and CDR2 as SMNVEV (reference sequence). CDR3 DNA: TGTGCCAGCAGTTCCGTCACAGATACGCAGTATTTT. Its translation: CASSSVTDTQYF.

The rearrangement joins TRBV5-1 to TRBJ2-5; D is possibly TRBD1 (6 bases). This CDR3 has 13 amino acids. V lost 2 bases, J lost 2 bases, and 7 bases lay in between. The V gene's germline CDR1 is SGHRS and CDR2 YFSETQ. CDR3 nucleotide sequence: TGCGCCAGCAGCTTAGGACAGCAAGAGACCCAGTACTTC. It codes for CASSLGQQETQYF.

This rearrangement joins TRBV4-2 to TRBJ2-1, with 16 bases identical to TRBD2. The J segment lost 9 bases and the V segment lost 4 bases, leaving 6 bases of the junction unmatched. Germline V gene data show CDR1 as LGHNA and CDR2 as YNFKEQ. There are 16 residues in the CDR3. CDR3 nucleotide sequence: TGTGCCAGCAGCCCCATGGGACTAGCGGGGGGGAGTGAGCAGTTCTTC. This codes for CASSPMGLAGGSEQFF.

The J gene is TRBJ2-3, the V gene TRBV5-1, with D perhaps matching TRBD1 (5 bases). Trimming cost V 4 bases and J 2 bases, with 14 bases left between them. Per germline, CDR1 SGHRS and CDR2 YFSETQ. The CDR3 spans 15 residues. The chain's CDR3 is CASSLRKTDTDTQYF. The CDR3 nucleotides read TGCGCCAGCAGCCTAAGAAAGACAGACACAGATACGCAGTATTTT.

The chain carries TRBV5-6 and TRBJ2-5, with D possibly being TRBD1 (6 bases). Germline V CDR1 and CDR2: SGHDT, YYEEEE. V dropped 4 bases and J dropped 1 base, with 11 bases sitting between them. This CDR3 has 14 amino acids. The CDR3 DNA reads as TGTGCCAGCAGCCTCCCGGACAGCCAAGAGACCCAGTACTTC. It specifies CASSLPDSQETQYF.

The CDR3 DNA reads TGTGCCAGCAGGTCCCCAACTAGCGGGAGGTACTACGAGCAGTACTTC. It is translated as CASRSPTSGRYYEQYF. This rearrangement joins TRBV28 to TRBJ2-7; 12 bases are a match to TRBD2. V dropped 6 bases and J dropped 3; count of bases not matched to a gene: 9. The CDR3 totals 16 residues. Germline V gene lookup returns CDR1 MDHEN and CDR2 SYDVKM.

The chain combines TRBV6-5 with TRBJ2-7; perhaps TRBD1 as D (5 bases). V was clipped by 7 bases and J by 0 bases, with 10 bases between them. The CDR3 is made up of 13 amino acids. The V gene's germline CDR1 is MNHEY and CDR2 SVGAGI. This CDR3 reads CASTGPSSYEQYF. The CDR3 DNA sequence: TGTGCCAGCACAGGGCCGAGCTCCTACGAGCAGTACTTC.

The chain carries TRBV5-1 and TRBJ2-1, with 10 bases lining up with TRBD1. The V gene end was trimmed by 4 bases and the J gene end by 6 bases; junction bases not matched to a gene: 4. CDR1 and CDR2 (germline): SGHRS, YFSETQ. The CDR3 totals 14 residues. CDR3 in amino acids: CASSTGQGGNEQFF. The CDR3 DNA sequence: TGCGCCAGCAGCACCGGACAGGGGGGCAATGAGCAGTTCTTC.

The CDR3 region is CASSHWDRGSTDTQYF. The CDR3 bases are TGCGCCAGCAGCCATTGGGACAGGGGGAGCACAGATACGCAGTATTTT. The rearrangement joins TRBV4-1 to TRBJ2-3; 11 nucleotides agree with TRBD1. Germline-derived CDR1 and CDR2 are MGHRA and YSYEKL. V trimming: 3 bases; J trimming: 0 bases; junction bases outside the gene matches: 2. The CDR3 runs to 16 residues.

V gene TRBV7-9 combines with J gene TRBJ1-5; D is ambiguous. The CDR3 extends over 13 amino acids. Trimming stripped 2 bases from V and 8 bases from J, with 10 bases between. Germline V gene lookup returns CDR1 SEHNR and CDR2 FQNEAQ (reference sequence). The CDR3 sequence: CASSLSLGEPQHF. CDR3 coding DNA: TGTGCCAGCAGCTTAAGTCTCGGGGAGCCCCAGCATTTT.

This clone was counted a few times. The chain is built from TRBV7-6 and TRBJ2-2; 10 nucleotides align to TRBD2. Losses at the gene ends were 1 base for V and 4 bases for J; bases not matched to a gene: 3. The CDR3 runs to 16 residues. Germline-derived CDR1 and CDR2 are SGHVS and FNYEAQ. This CDR3 is CASSLGTSGITGELFF. The CDR3 DNA is TGTGCCAGCAGCTTAGGGACTAGCGGAATCACCGGGGAGCTGTTTTTT.

V gene TRBV6-4 combines with J gene TRBJ2-1; 9 bases are shared with TRBD2. With V trimmed by 0 bases and J by 4 bases, 7 bases remained unmatched. The germline gives CDR1 MRHNA, CDR2 SNTAGT. This CDR3 contains 17 residues. The CDR3 here is CASSDSKVAGAYNEQFF. The DNA of the CDR3 is TGTGCCAGCAGTGACTCGAAGGTAGCGGGAGCATACAATGAGCAGTTCTTC.

By frequency in the sample, this clone is medium-sized. Other DNA sequences from this sample encode an identical CDR3 as well. This chain connects TRBV4-2 to TRBJ2-6; D not resolved. This CDR3 is 13 amino acids long. Germline CDR1 reads LGHNA; CDR2 reads YNFKEQ. The germline V and J ends were trimmed by 7 bases and 4 bases, with 8 bases remaining between them. DNA of the CDR3: TGTGCCAGCATGGAGAGGGGGGCCAACGTCCTGACTTTC. Amino acids: CASMERGANVLTF.

CDR3 protein: CASSWGQGNGANVLTF. The CDR3 DNA reads TGTGCCAGTAGTTGGGGACAGGGGAATGGGGCCAACGTCCTGACTTTC. The chain couples TRBV19 to TRBJ2-6; 10 nucleotides match TRBD1. CDR1 and CDR2 from the germline V gene are LNHDA and SQIVND (reference sequence). J was trimmed by 3 bases and V by 5 bases; bases with no gene match: 4. The CDR3 sequence is 16 residues long.

The gene calls are TRBV19 and TRBJ1-3; 7 nucleotides align to TRBD1. Trimming removed 8 bases from V and 0 bases from J; junction bases left unmatched: 10. This CDR3 is 16 amino acids long. CDR1 is LNHDA and CDR2 is SQIVND in the germline V gene (reference sequence). CDR3 DNA sequence: TGTGCCAGTCCTGGGCCGGGACAGAGCTCTGGAAACACCATATATTTT. It codes for CASPGPGQSSGNTIYF.

V gene TRBV9 combines with J gene TRBJ2-2; D remains ambiguous. V lost 0 bases, J lost 2 bases, and 8 bases lay in between. This CDR3 is 15 amino acids long. In germline, CDR1 is SGDLS, CDR2 YYNGEE. CDR3 in DNA: TGTGCCAGCAGCGTAGGCGGCGAAAACACCGGGGAGCTGTTTTTT. Amino acid sequence: CASSVGGENTGELFF. Filled out from reference TRBV9 and TRBJ2-2, the complete variable domain reads DSGVTQTPKHLITATGQRVTLRCSPRSGDLSVYWYQQSLDQGLQFLIQYYNGEERAKGNILERFSAQQFPDLHSELNLSSLELGDSALYFCASSVGGENTGELFFGEGSRLTVL.